This TCR beta chain was sequenced for a study of blood T cell repertoires in COVID-19. From germline, CDR1 is SGHNT and CDR2 YYREEE (reference sequence). Trimming took 2 bases from V and 8 from J, leaving 13 bases between them. The CDR3 has 14 amino acids. Profiled with immunoSEQ multiplex PCR; TCRdb holds only in-frame clones, not every one. The sample holds 60,000 to 65,000 clones, more than 60% seen once. This chain links TRBV5-4 with TRBJ1-4; a possible D gene is TRBD1 (6 bases). Sequenced input: peripheral blood. This receptor was taken from a man aged 55 to 70 with acute or convalescent COVID-19. CDR3 coding DNA: TGTGCCAGCAGCTTAAAAACAGGGCAAGAAAAACTGTTTTTT. This translates into CASSLKTGQEKLFF. Based on the CDR3 plus reference TRBV5-4 and TRBJ1-4, the full variable domain is ETGVTQSPTHLIKTRGQQVTLRCSSQSGHNTVSWYQQALGQGPQFIFQYYREEENGRGNFPPRFSGLQFPNYSSELNVNALELDDSALYLCASSLKTGQEKLFFGSGTQLSVL.